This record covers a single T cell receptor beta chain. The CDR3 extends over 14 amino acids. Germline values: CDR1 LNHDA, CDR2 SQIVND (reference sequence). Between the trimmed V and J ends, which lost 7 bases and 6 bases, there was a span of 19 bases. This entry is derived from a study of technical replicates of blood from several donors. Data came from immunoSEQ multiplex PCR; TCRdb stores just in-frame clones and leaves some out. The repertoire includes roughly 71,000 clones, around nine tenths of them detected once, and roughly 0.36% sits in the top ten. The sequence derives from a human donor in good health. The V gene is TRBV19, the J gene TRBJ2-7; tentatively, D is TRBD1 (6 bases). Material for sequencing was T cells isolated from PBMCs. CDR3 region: CASTLPTQGSEQYF. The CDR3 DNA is TGTGCCAGTACCCTTCCTACGCAGGGGTCCGAGCAGTACTTC.